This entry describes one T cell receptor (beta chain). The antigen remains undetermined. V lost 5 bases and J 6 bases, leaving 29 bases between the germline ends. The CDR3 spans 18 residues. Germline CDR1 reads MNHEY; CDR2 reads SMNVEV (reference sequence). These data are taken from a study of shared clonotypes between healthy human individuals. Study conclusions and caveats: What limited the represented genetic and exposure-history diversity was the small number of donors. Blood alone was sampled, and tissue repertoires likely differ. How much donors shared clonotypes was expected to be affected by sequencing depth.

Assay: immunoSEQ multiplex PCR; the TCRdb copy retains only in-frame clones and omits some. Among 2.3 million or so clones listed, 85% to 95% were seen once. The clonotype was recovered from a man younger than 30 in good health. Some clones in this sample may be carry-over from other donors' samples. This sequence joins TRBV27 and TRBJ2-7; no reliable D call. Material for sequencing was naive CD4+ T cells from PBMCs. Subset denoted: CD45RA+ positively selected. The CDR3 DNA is TGTGCCAGCAGTCCTAGGGCCTCTAGGGCCCCGAGCGTTTCCGAGCAGTACTTC. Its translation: CASSPRASRAPSVSEQYF.